This T cell receptor beta chain stems from a study of OX40 agonist ivuxolimab in advanced cancers. Germline values: CDR1 GTSNPN, CDR2 SVGIG (reference sequence). The CDR3 spans 15 residues. Trimming stripped 2 bases from V and 5 bases from J, with 17 bases between. Study-level findings and limits: Partial responders treated at 0.1-3.0 mg/kg exhibited clonal expansion among the lowest measured.

About this clone itself: The antigen remains unidentified.

The protocol was immunoSEQ multiplex PCR, while the TCRdb copy is restricted to in-frame clones and leaves out a portion. The data show tens of thousands of clones, with 80% to 90% seen just once and more than 2% held by the top ten. The chain recombines TRBV30 with TRBJ2-3; maybe TRBD1 (6 bases). Sequenced material: CD4+ or CD8+ T cells sorted from blood, taken in a trial of the OX40 agonist ivuxolimab. The source of this sequence is an adult with an advanced solid tumor such as melanoma, head and neck, liver or kidney cancer. For the CDR3, the DNA is TGTGCCTGGAGTCCAGGGGCAGGAAGGGGAGATACGCAGTATTTT. Translating gives CAWSPGAGRGDTQYF.